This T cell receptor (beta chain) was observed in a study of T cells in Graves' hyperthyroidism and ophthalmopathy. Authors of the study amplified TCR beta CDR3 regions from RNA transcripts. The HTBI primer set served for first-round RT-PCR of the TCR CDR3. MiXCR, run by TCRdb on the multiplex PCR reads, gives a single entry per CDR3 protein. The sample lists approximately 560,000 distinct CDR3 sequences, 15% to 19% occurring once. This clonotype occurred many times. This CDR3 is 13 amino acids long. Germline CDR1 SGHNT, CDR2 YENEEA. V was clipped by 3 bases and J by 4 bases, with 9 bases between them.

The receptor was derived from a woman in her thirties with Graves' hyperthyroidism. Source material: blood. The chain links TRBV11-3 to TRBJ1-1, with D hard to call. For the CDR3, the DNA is TGTGCCAGCAGCTTGCTACCCTCCACTGAAGCTTTCTTT. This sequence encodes CASSLLPSTEAFF.